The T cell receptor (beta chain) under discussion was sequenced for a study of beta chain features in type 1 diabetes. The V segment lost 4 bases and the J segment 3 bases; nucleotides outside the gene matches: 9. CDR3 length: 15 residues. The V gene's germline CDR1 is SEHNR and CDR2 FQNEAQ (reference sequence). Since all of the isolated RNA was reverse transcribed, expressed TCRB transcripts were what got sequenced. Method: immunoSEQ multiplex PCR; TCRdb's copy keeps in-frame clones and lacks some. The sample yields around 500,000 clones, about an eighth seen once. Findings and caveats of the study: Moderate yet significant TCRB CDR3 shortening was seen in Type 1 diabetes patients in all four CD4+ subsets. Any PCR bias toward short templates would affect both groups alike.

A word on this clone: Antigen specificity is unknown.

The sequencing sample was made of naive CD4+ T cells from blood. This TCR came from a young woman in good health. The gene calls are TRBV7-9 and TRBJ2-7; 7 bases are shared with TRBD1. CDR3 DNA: TGTGCCAGCAGCTCTCCACGACAGGGTAGCTACGAGCAGTACTTC. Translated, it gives CASSSPRQGSYEQYF.